Listed here are 23 T cell receptor beta chains from one sample, sequenced in a study of PD-L1 blockade in urothelial cancer. The repertoire was sequenced with immunoSEQ multiplex PCR; TCRdb's copy has only in-frame clones and lacks some. Of some 27,000 clones listed, roughly 80% are singletons. The material was PBMCs, obtained around atezolizumab (anti-PD-L1) treatment. The receptors originated from a man between 45 and 60 years old with urothelial cancer.

The chain joins TRBV25-1 to TRBJ2-2; D possibly corresponds to TRBD2 (5 bases). The CDR3 has 15 residues. Germline V gene lookup returns CDR1 MGHDK and CDR2 SYGVNS. V gave up 2 bases and J gave up 0 bases, with 7 bases separating them. For the CDR3, the DNA is TGTGCCAGCAGTGAACCACTAGCGAACACCGGGGAGCTGTTTTTT. Protein: CASSEPLANTGELFF.

V and J are TRBV7-9 and TRBJ1-2, with 9 bases aligning to TRBD1. The CDR3 covers 12 residues. CDR1 is SEHNR and CDR2 is FQNEAQ in the germline V gene (reference sequence). J lost 12 bases, V lost 4 bases, and 6 bases had no gene match. The CDR3 nucleotides are TGTGCCAGCAGCTCGTGGACAGGGGCGAACACCTTC. It yields the protein CASSSWTGANTF.

The CDR3 bases are TGTGCCAGCTCCGCGGGGGGGCGGACAGATACGCAGTATTTT. Translated: CASSAGGRTDTQYF. This chain connects TRBV18 to TRBJ2-3, with 9 positions matching TRBD2. V was clipped by 6 bases and J by 3 bases; unmatched bases: 4. The CDR3 spans 14 residues. Germline values: CDR1 KGHSH, CDR2 LQKENI.

The V and J genes are TRBV27 and TRBJ1-1; possibly TRBD1 for D (5 bases). This CDR3 has 14 amino acids. V was clipped by 2 bases and J by 1 base, with 8 bases between them. Per the germline V gene, CDR1 is MNHEY and CDR2 is SMNVEV (reference sequence). The CDR3 DNA follows: TGTGCCAGCAGTTTAAGCCAGGGGAACACTGAAGCTTTCTTT. Translating it yields CASSLSQGNTEAFF.

The rearrangement uses TRBV6-1 and TRBJ2-7; no definite D call. V was shortened by 2 bases and J by 5 bases, with 7 bases between the two germline ends. Germline-derived CDR1 and CDR2 are MNHNS and SASEGT. CDR3 length: 12 residues. CDR3 amino acids: CASSERSHEQYF. Here the CDR3 DNA reads TGTGCCAGCAGTGAAAGAAGCCACGAGCAGTACTTC.

This chain uses TRBV5-1 with TRBJ2-5; the D gene is possibly TRBD1 (5 bases). Trimming took 2 bases from V and 4 from J, leaving 15 bases between them. The germline CDR1 and CDR2 sequences are SGHRS and YFSETQ. The CDR3 loop spans 15 amino acids. CDR3 DNA sequence: TGCGCCAGCAGCTTTGACAGAGGTGCTTCAGAGACCCAGTACTTC. The encoded protein is CASSFDRGASETQYF.

The chain joins TRBV9 to TRBJ1-5; 12 bases fit TRBD1. Germline assignment: CDR1 SGDLS and CDR2 YYNGEE. The junction had 20 bases not matched to a gene; V was cut back by 9 bases and J by 1 base. The CDR3 sequence is 20 residues long. For the CDR3, the DNA is TGTGCCACTCCATCCGGGACAGGGGGCGCAGTTTGGCAAAGCAATCAGCCCCAGCATTTT. This translates into CATPSGTGGAVWQSNQPQHF.

The V gene is TRBV6-6, the J gene TRBJ1-1, with D tentatively TRBD1 (5 bases). Germline V lookup: CDR1 MNHNY, CDR2 SVGAGI (reference sequence). V gave up 6 bases and J gave up 10 bases, with 15 bases separating them. This CDR3 region has 12 residues. The CDR3 protein is CASRNRDFGAFF. In DNA form, the CDR3 reads TGTGCCAGCAGGAATCGGGACTTTGGAGCTTTCTTT.

The chain recombines TRBV6-6 with TRBJ1-6; D not certain. The germline V gene encodes CDR1 MNHNY and CDR2 SVGAGI (reference sequence). Deletions cut 8 bases from V and 0 bases from J, with 8 bases between. CDR3 length: 14 residues. CDR3 bases: TGTGCCAGCGTGGAGAGCTCCTATAATTCACCCCTCCACTTT. Translating it yields CASVESSYNSPLHF.

This clone showed up just a few times. The rearrangement uses TRBV30 and TRBJ1-5; 7 bases fit TRBD1. V gave up 3 bases and J gave up 4 bases; unmatched junction bases: 3. The germline V gene encodes CDR1 GTSNPN and CDR2 SVGIG (reference sequence). The CDR3 has 13 residues. The CDR3 bases are TGTGCCTGGAGCAGACAGGGAAATCAGCCCCAGCATTTT. Amino acid sequence: CAWSRQGNQPQHF.

This chain uses TRBV6-5 with TRBJ2-1; 7 nucleotides match TRBD1. Germline CDR1 MNHEY, CDR2 SVGAGI. Trimming at V came to 0 bases and at J to 0 bases, leaving 2 bases not matched to a gene. This CDR3 contains 16 residues. The CDR3 reads CASSYSGDSSYNEQFF. DNA for the CDR3: TGTGCCAGCAGTTACTCCGGGGACAGCTCCTACAATGAGCAGTTCTTC.

This clone was detected only a few times. This chain joins TRBV2 and TRBJ2-2; weak D call: TRBD2 (5 bases). The germline CDR1 and CDR2 sequences are SNHLY and FYNNEI. The V and J ends lost 1 base and 5 bases respectively, with 14 bases between them. The CDR3 totals 16 residues. This CDR3 is CASSEDGSDRTGELFF. The CDR3, as DNA: TGTGCCAGCAGTGAAGATGGTAGCGATAGGACCGGGGAGCTGTTTTTT.

This chain uses TRBV9 with TRBJ2-2; TRBD2 matches at 11 bases. The CDR3 is 16 residues long. The V and J ends lost 0 bases and 8 bases, in that order; junction bases with no gene match: 6. Germline V gene lookup returns CDR1 SGDLS and CDR2 YYNGEE. CDR3 nucleotide sequence: TGTGCCAGCAGCGTAGCCCCCCGACTAGCGGGAGGGGAGCTGTTTTTT. Its protein product is CASSVAPRLAGGELFF.

The V and J genes are TRBV19 and TRBJ2-7; D uncertain. CDR3 length equals 14 residues. CDR1 and CDR2 (germline): LNHDA, SQIVND (reference sequence). The V end was cut by 1 base, the J end by 1 base, with 8 bases between. CDR3 DNA: TGTGCCAGTAGTATAGCGGGTTCATCCTACGAGCAGTACTTC. It translates to CASSIAGSSYEQYF.

Here the CDR3 reads CASTKGQPNTGELFF. CDR3 bases: TGTGCCAGCACCAAGGGACAACCGAACACCGGGGAGCTGTTTTTT. This chain joins TRBV6-1 and TRBJ2-2, with D tentatively TRBD1 (6 bases). The V end was cut by 7 bases, the J end by 0 bases, with 12 bases between. The CDR3 spans 15 residues. CDR1 and CDR2 (germline): MNHNS, SASEGT.

The rearrangement links TRBV5-1 to TRBJ2-7; D not certain. The CDR3 sequence is 11 residues long. Between the trimmed V and J ends, which lost 5 bases and 3 bases, there was a span of 6 bases. Germline CDR1 SGHRS, CDR2 YFSETQ. The CDR3 DNA is TGCGCCAGCAGGGCAGGCTACGAGCAGTACTTC. It encodes CASRAGYEQYF.

This sequence joins TRBV5-1 and TRBJ2-7; the match to TRBD1 covers 9 bases. CDR3 length: 13 residues. Germline V gene lookup returns CDR1 SGHRS and CDR2 YFSETQ. J was trimmed by 3 bases and V by 5 bases; bases with no gene match: 3. CDR3 sequence: CASSSGQGYEQYF. DNA of the CDR3: TGCGCCAGCAGTTCGGGACAGGGCTACGAGCAGTACTTC.

The gene calls are TRBV2 and TRBJ1-1; D ambiguous. Germline values: CDR1 SNHLY, CDR2 FYNNEI. V lost 6 bases to trimming and J lost 11 bases, with 16 bases between them. This CDR3 region has 12 residues. The CDR3 nucleotides are TGTGCCAGCAGCGAAAGACTGTGGAGGGCTTTCTTT. As protein: CASSERLWRAFF.

The chain joins TRBV30 to TRBJ2-3, with D possibly matching TRBD2 (5 bases). V was cut by 0 bases and J by 6 bases, with 10 bases left in between. This CDR3 spans 13 amino acids. Germline V gene lookup returns CDR1 GTSNPN and CDR2 SVGIG (reference sequence). The CDR3 sequence: CAWSVRLADTQYF. The CDR3 DNA reads as TGTGCCTGGAGTGTAAGGTTAGCGGATACGCAGTATTTT.

This clone was counted a few times. The rearrangement uses TRBV19 and TRBJ1-2; 10 positions agree with TRBD1. The CDR3 sequence is 15 residues long. With V trimmed by 2 bases and J by 7 bases, 7 bases remained unmatched. CDR1 is LNHDA, CDR2 SQIVND, per germline (reference sequence). CDR3 in amino acids: CASSITPGQGFGYTF. CDR3 DNA: TGTGCCAGTAGTATAACCCCGGGACAGGGGTTTGGCTACACCTTC.

This clone has only a few counts. The rearrangement links TRBV2 to TRBJ1-4; no clear D. The CDR3 contains 13 residues. Germline CDR1 SNHLY, CDR2 FYNNEI. The germline V and J ends were trimmed by 5 bases and 4 bases, with 8 bases remaining between them. Here the CDR3 reads CASSRAVNEKLFF. DNA for the CDR3: TGTGCCAGCAGTCGTGCGGTTAATGAAAAACTGTTTTTT.

This clone is medium-sized. V gene TRBV10-1 combines with J gene TRBJ2-7, with a tentative D call TRBD1 (5 bases). Germline assignment: CDR1 WNHNN and CDR2 SYGVQD (reference sequence). CDR3 size: 13 residues. With 2 bases removed from V and 7 bases from J, the gap between germline ends came to 12 bases. In DNA, the CDR3 is TGCGCCAGCAGTGAGAGGGGAATGCGGGAGCAGTACTTC. Protein sequence: CASSERGMREQYF.

The J gene is TRBJ1-1, the V gene TRBV29-1, with 8 bases that match TRBD1. The CDR3 totals 14 residues. The V segment lost 6 bases and the J segment 5 bases; nucleotides outside the gene matches: 11. CDR1 is SQVTM and CDR2 is ANQGSEA in the germline V gene. DNA for the CDR3: TGCAGCGTCGAGACAGGACAGGGACAGACTGAAGCTTTCTTT. This sequence encodes CSVETGQGQTEAFF.